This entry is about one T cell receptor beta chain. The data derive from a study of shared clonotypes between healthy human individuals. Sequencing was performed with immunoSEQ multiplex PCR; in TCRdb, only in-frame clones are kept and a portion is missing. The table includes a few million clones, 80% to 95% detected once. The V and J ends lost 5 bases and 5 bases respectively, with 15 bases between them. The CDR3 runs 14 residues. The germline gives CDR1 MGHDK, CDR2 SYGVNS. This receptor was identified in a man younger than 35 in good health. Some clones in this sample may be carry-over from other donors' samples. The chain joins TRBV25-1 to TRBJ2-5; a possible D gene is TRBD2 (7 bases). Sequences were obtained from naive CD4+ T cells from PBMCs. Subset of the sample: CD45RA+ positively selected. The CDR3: CASSPGGHSETQYF. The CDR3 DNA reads TGTGCCAGCAGTCCCGGGGGGCACTCGGAGACCCAGTACTTC. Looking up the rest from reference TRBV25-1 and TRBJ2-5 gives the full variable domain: EADIYQTPRYLVIGTGKKITLECSQTMGHDKMYWYQQDPGMELHLIHYSYGVNSTEKGDLSSESTVSRIRTEHFPLTLESARPSHTSQYLCASSPGGHSETQYFGPGTRLLVL.